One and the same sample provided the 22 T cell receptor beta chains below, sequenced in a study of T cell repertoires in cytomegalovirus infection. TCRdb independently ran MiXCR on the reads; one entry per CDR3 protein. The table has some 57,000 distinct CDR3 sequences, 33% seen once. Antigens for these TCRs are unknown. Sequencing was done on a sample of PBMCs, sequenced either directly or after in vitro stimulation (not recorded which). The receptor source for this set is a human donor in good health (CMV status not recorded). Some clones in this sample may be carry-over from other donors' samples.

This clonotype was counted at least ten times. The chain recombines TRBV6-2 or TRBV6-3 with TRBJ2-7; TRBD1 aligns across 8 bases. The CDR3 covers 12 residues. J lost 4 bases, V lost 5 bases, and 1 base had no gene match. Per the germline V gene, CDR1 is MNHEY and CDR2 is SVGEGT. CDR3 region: CASSGQGYEQYF. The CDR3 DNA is TGTGCCAGCAGTGGACAGGGATACGAGCAGTACTTC.

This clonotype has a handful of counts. CDR3 sequence (DNA): TGTGCCAGCAGCTCAACGCCTTTCCCAGGGTTCGGCTACACCTTC. Amino acids: CASSSTPFPGFGYTF. The V and J genes are TRBV7-9 and TRBJ1-2, with D perhaps TRBD1 (5 bases). The CDR3 length is 15 residues. V was cut by 4 bases and J by 8 bases, with 20 bases left in between. CDR1 and CDR2 (germline): SEHNR, FQNEAQ (reference sequence).

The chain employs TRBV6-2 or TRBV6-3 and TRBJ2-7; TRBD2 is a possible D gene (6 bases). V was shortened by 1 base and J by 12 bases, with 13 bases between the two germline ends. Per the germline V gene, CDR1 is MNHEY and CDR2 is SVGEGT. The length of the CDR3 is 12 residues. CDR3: CASSYYGTSLYF. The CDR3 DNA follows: TGTGCCAGCAGTTACTACGGGACTTCACTGTACTTC.

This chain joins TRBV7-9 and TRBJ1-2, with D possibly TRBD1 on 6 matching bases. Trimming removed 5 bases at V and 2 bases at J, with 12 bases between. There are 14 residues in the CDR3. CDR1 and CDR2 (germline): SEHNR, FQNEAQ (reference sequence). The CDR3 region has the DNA TGTGCCAGCAGCCTTCCGACAGGAAACTATGGCTACACCTTC. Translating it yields CASSLPTGNYGYTF.

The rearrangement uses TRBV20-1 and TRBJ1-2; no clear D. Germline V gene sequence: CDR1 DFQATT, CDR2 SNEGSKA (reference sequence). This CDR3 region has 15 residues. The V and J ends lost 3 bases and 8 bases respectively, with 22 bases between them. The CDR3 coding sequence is TGCAGTGCTAGTTCCTCGACGGATATGCGGGGAGGCTACACCTTC. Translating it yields CSASSSTDMRGGYTF.

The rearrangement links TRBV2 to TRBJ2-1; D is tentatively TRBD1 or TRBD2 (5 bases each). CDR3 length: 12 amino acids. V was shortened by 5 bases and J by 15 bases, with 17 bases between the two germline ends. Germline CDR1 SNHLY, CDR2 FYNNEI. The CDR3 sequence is CASSRDHPGRFF. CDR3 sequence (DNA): TGTGCCAGCAGTCGGGACCACCCGGGACGGTTCTTC.

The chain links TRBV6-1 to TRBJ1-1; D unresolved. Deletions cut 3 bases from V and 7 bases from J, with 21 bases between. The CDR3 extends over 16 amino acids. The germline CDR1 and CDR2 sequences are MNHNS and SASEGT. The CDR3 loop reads CASSEGADYLDGEAFF. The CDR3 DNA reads TGTGCCAGCAGTGAGGGCGCGGATTACCTAGACGGTGAAGCTTTCTTT.

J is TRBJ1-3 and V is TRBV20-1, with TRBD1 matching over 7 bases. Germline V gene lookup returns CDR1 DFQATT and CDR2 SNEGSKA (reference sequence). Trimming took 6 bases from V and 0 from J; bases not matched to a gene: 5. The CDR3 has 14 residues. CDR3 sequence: CSAATGRSGNTIYF. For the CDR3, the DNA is TGCAGTGCCGCGACAGGGCGCTCTGGAAACACCATATATTTT.

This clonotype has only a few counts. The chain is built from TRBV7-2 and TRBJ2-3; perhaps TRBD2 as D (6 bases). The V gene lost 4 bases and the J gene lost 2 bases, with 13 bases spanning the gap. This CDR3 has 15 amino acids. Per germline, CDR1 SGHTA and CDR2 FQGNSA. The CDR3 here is CASSSLGLLTDTQYF. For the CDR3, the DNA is TGTGCCAGCAGCTCACTGGGACTTCTCACAGATACGCAGTATTTT.

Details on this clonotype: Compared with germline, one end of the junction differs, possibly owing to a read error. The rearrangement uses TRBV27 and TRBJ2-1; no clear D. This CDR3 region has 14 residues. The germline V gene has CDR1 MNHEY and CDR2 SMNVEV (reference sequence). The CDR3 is CHSSLSGRRNEQFF. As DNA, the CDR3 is TGCCACAGCAGTTTATCCGGTCGGCGCAATGAGCAGTTCTTC.

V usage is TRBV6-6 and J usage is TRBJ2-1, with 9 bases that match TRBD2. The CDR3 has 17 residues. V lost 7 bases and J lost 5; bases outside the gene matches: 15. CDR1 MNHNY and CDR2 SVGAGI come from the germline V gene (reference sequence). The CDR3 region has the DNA TGTGCCAGCAACGGGATAGCGGGGGACAACCCCAACAATGAGCAGTTCTTC. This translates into CASNGIAGDNPNNEQFF.

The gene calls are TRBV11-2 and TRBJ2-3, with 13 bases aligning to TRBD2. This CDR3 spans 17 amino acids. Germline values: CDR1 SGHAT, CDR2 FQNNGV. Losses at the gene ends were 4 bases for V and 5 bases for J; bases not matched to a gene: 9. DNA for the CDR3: TGTGCCAGCAGCTCCGGGACTAGCGGGGTTGGGGGAGATACGCAGTATTTT. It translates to CASSSGTSGVGGDTQYF.

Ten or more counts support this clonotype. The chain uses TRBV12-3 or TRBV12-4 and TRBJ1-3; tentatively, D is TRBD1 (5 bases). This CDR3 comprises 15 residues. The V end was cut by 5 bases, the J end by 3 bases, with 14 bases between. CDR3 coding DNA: TGTGCCAGCAGTACCCTAGCGGGGGTTGGAAACACCATATATTTT. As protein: CASSTLAGVGNTIYF.

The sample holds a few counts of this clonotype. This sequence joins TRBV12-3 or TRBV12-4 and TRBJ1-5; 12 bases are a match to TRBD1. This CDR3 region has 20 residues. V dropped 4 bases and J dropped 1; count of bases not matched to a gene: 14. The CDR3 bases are TGTGCCAGCAGTTCACTTCCCGGGACAGGGGGCGCGAAAAGCAATCAGCCCCAGCATTTT. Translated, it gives CASSSLPGTGGAKSNQPQHF.

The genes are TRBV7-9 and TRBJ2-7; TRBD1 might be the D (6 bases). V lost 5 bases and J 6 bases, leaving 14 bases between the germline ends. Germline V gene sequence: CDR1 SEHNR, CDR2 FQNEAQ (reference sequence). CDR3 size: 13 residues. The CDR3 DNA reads TGTGCCAGCAGCCGACAGGTCCCCGGCGAGCAGTACTTC. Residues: CASSRQVPGEQYF.

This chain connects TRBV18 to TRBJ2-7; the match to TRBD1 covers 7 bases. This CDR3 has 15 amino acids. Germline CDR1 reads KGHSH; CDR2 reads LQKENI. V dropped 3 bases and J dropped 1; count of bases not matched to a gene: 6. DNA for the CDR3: TGTGCCAGCTCACCGAGCCGGGACAGTTCCTACGAGCAGTACTTC. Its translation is CASSPSRDSSYEQYF.

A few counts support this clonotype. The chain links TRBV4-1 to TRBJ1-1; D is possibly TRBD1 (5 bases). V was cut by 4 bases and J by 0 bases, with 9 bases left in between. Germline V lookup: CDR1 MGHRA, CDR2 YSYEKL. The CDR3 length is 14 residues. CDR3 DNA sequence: TGCGCCAGCAGCCTAAGGGGCTTGAACACTGAAGCTTTCTTT. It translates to CASSLRGLNTEAFF.

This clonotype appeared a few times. In DNA form, the CDR3 reads TGTGCCAGCGGAAAGGCCAGGGATGGGGCTAATCAGCCCCAGCATTTT. This codes for CASGKARDGANQPQHF. The chain joins TRBV7-6 to TRBJ1-5; D is possibly TRBD1 (5 bases). Per germline, CDR1 SGHVS and CDR2 FNYEAQ. CDR3 length: 16 residues. V gave up 8 bases and J gave up 4 bases, with 21 bases separating them.

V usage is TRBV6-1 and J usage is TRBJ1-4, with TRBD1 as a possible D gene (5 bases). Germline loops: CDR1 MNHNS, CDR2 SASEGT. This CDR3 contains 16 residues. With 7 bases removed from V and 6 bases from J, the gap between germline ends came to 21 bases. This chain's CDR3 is CASTTWGRQGHEKLFF. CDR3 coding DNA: TGTGCCAGCACCACGTGGGGAAGGCAGGGTCATGAAAAACTGTTTTTT.

The CDR3 sequence: CASSARASGRGTDTQYF. As DNA, the CDR3 is TGTGCCAGCAGCGCTAGAGCTAGCGGGAGAGGCACAGATACGCAGTATTTT. The rearrangement joins TRBV11-3 to TRBJ2-3; 10 nucleotides agree with TRBD2. CDR3 length: 17 residues. CDR1 is SGHNT, CDR2 YENEEA, per germline. After removal of 5 bases from V and 1 base from J, the junction contained 9 bases not matched to a gene.

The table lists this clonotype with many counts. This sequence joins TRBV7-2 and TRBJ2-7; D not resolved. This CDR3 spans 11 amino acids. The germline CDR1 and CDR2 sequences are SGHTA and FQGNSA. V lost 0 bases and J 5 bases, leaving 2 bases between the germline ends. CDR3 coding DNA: TGTGCCAGCAGCTTAGCAAACGAGCAGTACTTC. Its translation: CASSLANEQYF.

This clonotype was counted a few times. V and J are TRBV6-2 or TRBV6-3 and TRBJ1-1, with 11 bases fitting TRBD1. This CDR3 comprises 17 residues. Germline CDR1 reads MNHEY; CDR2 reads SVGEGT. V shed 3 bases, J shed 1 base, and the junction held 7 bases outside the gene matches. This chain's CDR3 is CASSYYRGTGGNTEAFF. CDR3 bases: TGTGCCAGCAGTTATTACCGTGGGACAGGGGGGAACACTGAAGCTTTCTTT.